A selection of T cell receptor beta chains follows, all from one sample in a study of T cell responses to AZD1222 COVID-19 vaccine. Assay: immunoSEQ multiplex PCR; the TCRdb copy retains only in-frame clones and omits some. Here the sample spans roughly 140,000 clones, 90% to 95% being singletons. The sequencing here drew on peripheral blood, taken on day 0 of AZD1222 vaccination. These receptors all come from an adult in good health. Both conserved end residues are part of each CDR3. D genes are given only for firm matches. Rows may omit the clone size; those that give it use once, few, many or a size class.

V	size	length	D	J	DNA	CDR3
TRBV4-3	.	17	TRBD2	TRBJ2-2	TGCGCCAGCAGCCAAAACAAGCGGGAGGTCGGTACCGGGGAGCTGTTTTTT	CASSQNKREVGTGELFF
TRBV14	.	17	.	TRBJ2-7	TGTGCCAGCAGCCAAGGACTCCGACGAACGGGACCCTACGAGCAGTACTTC	CASSQGLRRTGPYEQYF
TRBV6-5	.	12	TRBD1	TRBJ1-1	TGTGCCGTGACAGGGTACGCGACTGAAGCTTTCTTT	CAVTGYATEAFF
TRBV11-2	.	13	.	TRBJ1-2	TGTGCCAGCAGCTTAGAGAGGAGCTATGGCTACACCTTC	CASSLERSYGYTF
TRBV20-1	.	10	.	TRBJ1-2	TGCAGTGCCCCTAACTATGGCTACACCTTC	CSAPNYGYTF
TRBV5-1	.	13	.	TRBJ2-7	TGCGCCAGCAGCTTCCACAGGGATTACGAGCAGTACTTC	CASSFHRDYEQYF
TRBV29-1	once	11	.	TRBJ2-1	TGCAGCGTTGCCCGGAGCTATGAGCAGTTCTTC	CSVARSYEQFF
TRBV28	.	14	.	TRBJ1-4	TGTGCCAGCAGCTCGGGGGGGCGGAACGAAAAACTGTTTTTT	CASSSGGRNEKLFF
TRBV7-2	.	17	.	TRBJ2-5	TGTGCCAGCAGCCCCCCGGTTGGGCAGGGGCCGGCGGAGACCCAGTACTTC	CASSPPVGQGPAETQYF
TRBV9	.	16	.	TRBJ2-3	TGTGCCAGCAGCGACTCCGGGACGGTTTTCACAGATACGCAGTATTTT	CASSDSGTVFTDTQYF
TRBV9	.	14	.	TRBJ1-2	TGTGCCAGCAGCGTAACTACGACTAACTATGGCTACACCTTC	CASSVTTTNYGYTF
TRBV14	.	12	.	TRBJ2-1	TGTGCCAGCAGCCACCCTTACAATGAGCAGTTCTTC	CASSHPYNEQFF
TRBV27	.	12	.	TRBJ1-6	TGTGCCAGCACACAGGGAAACTCACCCCTCCACTTT	CASTQGNSPLHF
TRBV7-3	.	13	TRBD1	TRBJ2-7	TGTGCCAGCAGCCGGGACAGGGGGCGTGAGCAGTACTTC	CASSRDRGREQYF
TRBV18	.	16	.	TRBJ1-2	TGTGCCAGCTCACCGCCCATGGGGGGATCGAACTATGGCTACACCTTC	CASSPPMGGSNYGYTF